This passage covers 10 T cell receptor beta chains from one sample sequenced in a study of breast tumors, draining lymph nodes, adjacent tissues. Via MiXCR, TCRdb re-called the multiplex PCR reads, giving one row per CDR3 protein. The table has under 150,000 distinct CDR3 sequences, about 20% seen once; the top ten hold more than 3%. The lymph nodes were axillary draining lymph nodes from breast cancer patients. Material: axillary lymph node tissue. These receptors all come from a female donor with breast cancer. Some clones in this sample may be carry-over from other donors' samples.

At least ten counts were recorded for this clonotype. The rearrangement links TRBV12-3 or TRBV12-4 to TRBJ2-3; no reliable D call. Trimming cost V 4 bases and J 0 bases, with 11 bases left between them. The CDR3 extends over 15 amino acids. CDR3 nucleotides: TGTGCCAGCAGTTCCCCGGACGCGAGCACAGATACGCAGTATTTT. Amino acids: CASSSPDASTDTQYF.

The chain's CDR3 is CASSIQGLNTEAFF. The CDR3, as DNA: TGTGCCAGCTCGATACAGGGTTTAAACACTGAAGCTTTCTTT. The V call is TRBV18, the J call TRBJ1-1; D might be TRBD1 (6 bases). V was pared by 6 bases and J by 2 bases, with 13 bases between. Germline assignment: CDR1 KGHSH and CDR2 LQKENI. CDR3 size: 14 residues.

There are many counts of this clonotype. This chain links TRBV30 with TRBJ2-1, with D hard to call. Trimming took 0 bases from V and 6 from J, leaving 12 bases between them. Germline V gene lookup returns CDR1 GTSNPN and CDR2 SVGIG (reference sequence). The CDR3 totals 14 residues. CDR3 bases: TGTGCCTGGAGTGTAAGTAGTATAGCCAATGAGCAGTTCTTC. It codes for CAWSVSSIANEQFF. Complete variable domain (other parts from reference TRBV30 and TRBJ2-1): SQTIHQWPATLVQPVGSPLSLECTVEGTSNPNLYWYRQAAGRGLQLLFYSVGIGQISSEVPQNLSASRPQDRQFILSSKKLLLSDSGFYLCAWSVSSIANEQFFGPGTRLTVL.

A word on this clonotype: A much larger clonotype is one base distant, so this may be a read error. This rearrangement joins TRBV2 to TRBJ2-5, with a tentative D call TRBD2 (5 bases). The CDR3 totals 12 residues. Germline-derived CDR1 and CDR2 are SNHLY and FYNNEI. The CDR3 bases are TGTGCCAGCAGGGCGGGTTCAGAGACCCAGTGCTTC. The encoded protein is CASRAGSETQCF.

The chain combines TRBV7-9 with TRBJ2-6; D possibly corresponds to TRBD2 (7 bases). The V gene lost 5 bases and the J gene lost 0 bases, with 20 bases spanning the gap. Germline CDR1 reads SEHNR; CDR2 reads FQNEAQ (reference sequence). The CDR3 totals 19 residues. CDR3 DNA sequence: TGTGCCAGCAGCCCCCTTCGGGGGGCCCGGCCCTCTGGGGCCAACGTCCTGACTTTC. This gives the protein CASSPLRGARPSGANVLTF.

This clonotype showed up many times. The CDR3: CSVGRGQTNEKLFF. Written as DNA, the CDR3 is TGCAGCGTTGGCAGGGGGCAAACTAATGAAAAACTGTTTTTT. This rearrangement joins TRBV29-1 to TRBJ1-4, with 8 bases fitting TRBD1. Germline values: CDR1 SQVTM, CDR2 ANQGSEA. After removal of 4 bases from V and 1 base from J, the junction contained 2 bases not matched to a gene. The CDR3 spans 14 residues.

This clonotype was found many times. The chain joins TRBV9 to TRBJ2-2; 8 nucleotides line up with TRBD1. J was trimmed by 7 bases and V by 0 bases; bases with no gene match: 20. This CDR3 is built from 20 residues. In germline, CDR1 is SGDLS, CDR2 YYNGEE. CDR3 sequence: CASSVGGAGTGVDLVGELFF. Here the CDR3 DNA reads TGTGCCAGCAGCGTAGGGGGAGCCGGGACAGGCGTAGATTTAGTCGGGGAGCTGTTTTTT. The variable domain in full, with the rest retrieved from reference TRBV9 and TRBJ2-2, is DSGVTQTPKHLITATGQRVTLRCSPRSGDLSVYWYQQSLDQGLQFLIQYYNGEERAKGNILERFSAQQFPDLHSELNLSSLELGDSALYFCASSVGGAGTGVDLVGELFFGEGSRLTVL.

This clonotype has at least ten counts. The CDR3 sequence is CSVLPGTGTGELFF. The CDR3, as DNA: TGCAGCGTTTTACCCGGGACAGGCACCGGGGAGCTGTTTTTT. The gene calls are TRBV29-1 and TRBJ2-2; 8 bases agree with TRBD1. Germline V gene lookup returns CDR1 SQVTM and CDR2 ANQGSEA. V trimming: 5 bases; J trimming: 4 bases; junction bases outside the gene matches: 6. The CDR3 spans 14 residues.

Comment on this clonotype: A much larger clone differs from this one at a single base, so this may be a read error. The genes are TRBV12-3 or TRBV12-4 and TRBJ2-5; possible D gene TRBD2, 5 bases. The CDR3 covers 16 residues. The CDR3 DNA sequence: TGTGCCGGCAGTTTAGCGCTAGTAGGAAAACAAGAGACCCAGTACTTC. Translating gives CAGSLALVGKQETQYF.

This clonotype was seen ten or more times. CDR3 loop: CASRPRQAGTSTDTQYF. The DNA of the CDR3 is TGTGCCAGCAGACCCCGACAGGCCGGGACTAGCACAGATACGCAGTATTTT. This rearrangement joins TRBV6-6 to TRBJ2-3; D may match TRBD1 or TRBD2 (6 bases each). The CDR3 is 17 amino acids. V lost 6 bases, J lost 0 bases, and 19 bases lay in between. CDR1 and CDR2 from the germline V gene are MNHNY and SVGAGI (reference sequence).